Below, one T cell receptor (beta chain) is given with its context. This clonotype was picked up many times. Its antigen remains undetermined. Base qualities are not recorded, but no much larger clone differs from it by a single base. These data originate in a study of T cells in Graves' hyperthyroidism and ophthalmopathy (dated by TCRdb to the late 2010s). For the study in its entirety: Peripheral blood samples were taken at the time of initial diagnosis, prior to any treatment. TCR V-J signatures able to tell the groups apart were searched for in a discovery cohort of some 97 patients, of whom approximately 40 had Graves' ophthalmopathy and 57 had stable Graves' hyperthyroidism. Whether ophthalmopathy could be predicted prospectively was tested in an independent validation cohort made up of 18 to 20 hyperthyroidism patients plus 17 patients who later progressed to ophthalmopathy. The 100 or so discovery patients were randomly split 7:3 into training and test sets. In addition, the study compared T-cell repertoires in thyroid tissue and in blood from several Graves' hyperthyroidism patients. Following sampling, methimazole starting at 30 mg daily was given to hyperthyroidism patients, and high-dose intravenous methylprednisolone was given to ophthalmopathy patients. The paper reports TCR Vbeta CDR3 sequencing of approximately 130 peripheral blood samples: 43 ophthalmopathy, under 80 hyperthyroidism and around 17 progressor patients.

Amplification of TCR beta CDR3 regions was carried out from RNA transcripts. For the first round of RT-PCR on the TCR CDR3, the HTBI primer set was used together with the Qiagen OneStep RT-PCR kit. Libraries were constructed in a second round of multiplex PCR, after which size selection and purification were performed. The libraries were sequenced on an Illumina HiSeq2000 using paired-end 100 bp reads. In the paper's pipeline: SOAPnuke was used to process the raw data, with reads discarded if the reads contained adapters or uncalled bases, had a mean Phred below 15, or lacked an exact constant-primer or identifier match. High-quality paired reads were merged with COPE v1.2.5, and unique nucleotide sequences were defined as clonotypes. MiTCR v1.1 was used to align the clonotypes against IMGT TRBV, TRBD and TRBJ reference segments. Only V-J combinations with frequency above 0.0001, covering approximately 99% of repertoires, were analysed. The TCS score was defined as F50 (clonal expansion) divided by E x V (chaos), with BLOSUM62-based TCRdist calculated between CDR3 peptides within each V-J. Welch's t-statistics and random forest reduced fewer than 550 V-J features to roughly 13, which were used in a naive Bayes classifier (R e1071). Thyroid-blood repertoire similarity was quantified with the Morisita-Horn index. TCRdb passed the public sequencing reads through fastp at Q25 and MiXCR, retaining productive beta sequences. Rows with a matching CDR3 protein are joined into one entry that keeps the most common DNA and genes. The V and J calls, along with clone size, are taken from TCRdb and not from the paper's own processing. The sample table shows around 760,000 distinct CDR3 sequences, and around 40% are seen once. The top ten clones comprise around 29% of the sample.

Stable Graves' hyperthyroidism was defined as the absence of progression to ophthalmopathy over 18 months of follow-up. The hyperthyroidism patients were between 18 and 65 years old and newly diagnosed, with a disease duration of less than 2 months. Patients with uncontrolled infections, other autoimmune diseases, pregnancy or lactation were excluded. Diagnoses were based on clinical symptoms, serum thyroxine and TRAb, thyroid ultrasound and orbital computed tomography. PBMCs were separated from roughly 9.3 ml of fresh peripheral blood using Ficoll-Paque density gradient centrifugation. Trizol reagent was used to extract total RNA, and RNA quality was then checked on an Agilent 2100 Bioanalyzer. Overall study outcomes, separate from this receptor: A 13 V-J signature model separated ophthalmopathy from stable hyperthyroidism, with roughly 88% sensitivity and approximately 81% specificity in cross-validation and 80%/75% in testing. In validation, the model predicted progression to ophthalmopathy a median of roughly six months before onset, with over 60% sensitivity and 72.22% specificity. Blood samples also contained most of the expanded thyroid clonotypes (frequency above 0.001), which suggests that blood repertoires may reflect thyroid immune responses. Sample size was not statistically predetermined, and blinding of investigators to group allocation was not performed.

The TCR comes from a woman between 40 and 55 years old with Graves' hyperthyroidism. The sample comprised blood.

The CDR3 region: CATSRDPGRSNQPQHF. At the DNA level, the sequence is TGTGCCACCAGCAGAGATCCCGGGCGTAGCAATCAGCCCCAGCATTTT. The sequence is built from TRBV15 and TRBJ1-5; confidence is insufficient to name the D gene. The CDR3, cysteine through phenylalanine, is 16 amino acids long. The only DNA kept is the CDR3, 48 bases in frame from the first base. The junction carries 9 bases between V and J, which are trimmed by 0 bases and 0 bases respectively. CDR1 and CDR2 (LNHNV, YYDKDF) derive from the germline V gene (reference sequence). With all but the CDR3 taken from the reference TRBV15 and TRBJ1-5 genes, the full variable domain is: DAMVIQNPRYQVTQFGKPVTLSCSQTLNHNVMYWYQQKSSQAPKLLFHYYDKDFNNEADTPDNFQSRRPNTSFCFLDIRSPGLGDTAMYLCATSRDPGRSNQPQHFGDGTRLSIL.